These 5 T cell receptor gamma chains originate from one sample sequenced in a study of gamma-delta chains in newborns, infants, children. TCRdb ran CATT on the reads. This table has approximately 1,100 gamma-chain clones, approximately 2.2% appearing once. Sequencing was done on a sample of blood. These receptors came from a child who was a newborn, infant or young child, either healthy, febrile or measles-vaccinated (not recorded which).

Within the sample, this clone is hyperexpanded (1% or more). Other DNA sequences in this specimen translate into the identical CDR3. This chain connects TRGV9 to TRGJP. V was pared by 0 bases and J by 4 bases, with 0 bases of the junction left unmatched. Germline assignment: CDR1 GITISATS and CDR2 ISYDGTV (reference sequence). The CDR3 has 16 residues. The CDR3, as DNA: TGTGCCTTGTGGGAGGTGCAAGAGTTGGGCAAAAAAATCAAGGTATTT. Its protein is CALWEVQELGKKIKVF.

This clone was picked up a small number of times. TCRdb's entry gives the protein of a much larger clone, which mismatches this DNA's translation at residue 4, likely from a read error; the protein reported here is translated from the DNA. The chain employs TRGV9 and TRGJP. The V gene end was trimmed by 7 bases and the J gene end by 4 bases; junction bases not matched to a gene: 4. The CDR3 loop spans 15 amino acids. CDR1 is GITISATS, CDR2 ISYDGTV, per germline (reference sequence). CDR3 residues: CALCDQELGKKIKVF. CDR3 in DNA: TGTGCCTTGTGTGATCAAGAGTTGGGCAAAAAAATCAAGGTATTT.

V usage is TRGV9 and J usage is TRGJ1 or TRGJ2. The length of the CDR3 is 11 residues. The germline V gene encodes CDR1 GITISATS and CDR2 ISYDGTV (reference sequence). V lost 2 bases, J lost 12 bases, and 7 bases stayed unmatched. Here the CDR3 reads CALWEAVGKLF. The CDR3 nucleotides read TGTGCCTTGTGGGAGGCTGTTGGGAAACTCTTT.

The chain couples TRGV9 to TRGJP. Germline V gene sequence: CDR1 GITISATS, CDR2 ISYDGTV (reference sequence). Unmatched junction bases numbered 6, after V lost 2 bases and J lost 8 bases. The CDR3 extends over 16 amino acids. CDR3 DNA sequence: TGTGCCTTGTGGGAGGGCGGGAAGTTGGGCAAAAAAATCAAGGTATTT. Translating it yields CALWEGGKLGKKIKVF.

By proportion, this clone is large. The same CDR3 also results from other DNA sequences found in this sample. This sequence joins TRGV3 and TRGJ1 or TRGJ2. The trim removed 0 bases at V and 11 bases at J, leaving 10 bases unmatched. The CDR3 consists of 13 residues. The germline V gene has CDR1 VTNTFY and CDR2 YDVSTARD (reference sequence). Here the CDR3 reads CATWDRPEREKLF. Written as DNA, the CDR3 is TGTGCCACCTGGGACAGGCCTGAACGGGAGAAACTCTTT.